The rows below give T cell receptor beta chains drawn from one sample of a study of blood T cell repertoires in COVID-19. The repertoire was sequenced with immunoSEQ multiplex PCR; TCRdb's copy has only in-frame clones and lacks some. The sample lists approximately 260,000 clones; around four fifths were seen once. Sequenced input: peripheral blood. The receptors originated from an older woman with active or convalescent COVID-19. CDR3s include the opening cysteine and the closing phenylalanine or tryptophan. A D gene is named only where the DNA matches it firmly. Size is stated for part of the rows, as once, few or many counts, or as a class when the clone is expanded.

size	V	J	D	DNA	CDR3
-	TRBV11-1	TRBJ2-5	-	TGTGCCAGCAGCTTGCCCACTTTAGAGACCCAGTACTTC	CASSLPTLETQYF
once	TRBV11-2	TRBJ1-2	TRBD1	TGTGCCAGCACTCTGGACACAGGGGATGGCTACACCTTC	CASTLDTGDGYTF
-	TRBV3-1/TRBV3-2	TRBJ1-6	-	TGTGCCAGCAGCCAAGAACGGGCAGGGAATAGGCATTCACCCCTCCACTTT	CASSQERAGNRHSPLHF
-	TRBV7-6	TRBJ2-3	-	TGTGCCAGCAGCTCACTAACTCCCGGGTCAGATACGCAGTATTTT	CASSSLTPGSDTQYF
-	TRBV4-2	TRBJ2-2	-	TGTGCCAGCAGCAAAGAGGGTAGAAAGGGGCGCAGGGAAACCGGGGAGCTGTTTTTT	CASSKEGRKGRRETGELFF
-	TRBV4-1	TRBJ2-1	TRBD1	TGCGCCAGCAGCCAAGAGGCAGGGGGCGACGACTACAATGAGCAGTTCTTC	CASSQEAGGDDYNEQFF
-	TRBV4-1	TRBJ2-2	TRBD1	TGCGCCAGCAGTCGCTATACAGGGGGACAGAACACCGGGGAGCTGTTTTTT	CASSRYTGGQNTGELFF
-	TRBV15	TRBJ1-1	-	TGTGCCACCAGCTCTCGTGATTACAGGATCTCCAACACTGAAGCTTTCTTT	CATSSRDYRISNTEAFF
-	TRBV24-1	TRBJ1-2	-	TGTGCCACCAGTCTCCCCCCTGACTATGGCTACACCTTC	CATSLPPDYGYTF
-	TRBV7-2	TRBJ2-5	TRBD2	TGTGCCAGCAGCTTAGAAGCGGGGGCCGGGACCCAGTACTTC	CASSLEAGAGTQYF
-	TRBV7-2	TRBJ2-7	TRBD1	TGTGCCAGCAGCTTAACCGCGGGACAGGGGAACGAGCAGTACTTC	CASSLTAGQGNEQYF
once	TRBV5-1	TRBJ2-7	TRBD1	TGCGCCAGCAGCTTGGGTAGGACAGGGACCTACGAGCAGTACTTC	CASSLGRTGTYEQYF
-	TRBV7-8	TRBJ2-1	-	TGTGCCAGCAGCTTAGTAGATTTATTCGATGAGCAGTTCTTC	CASSLVDLFDEQFF
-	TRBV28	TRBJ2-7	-	TGTGCCAGCAGTTTAGTGGCGACAGGAACAGGCTACGAGCAGTACTTC	CASSLVATGTGYEQYF
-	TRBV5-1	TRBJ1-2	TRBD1	TGCGCCAGCAGCTTCGGGGGACAGAACTATGGCTACACCTTC	CASSFGGQNYGYTF
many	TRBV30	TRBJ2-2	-	TGTGCCTGGAGTCTTGCGACAGGCACCGGGGAGCTGTTTTTT	CAWSLATGTGELFF
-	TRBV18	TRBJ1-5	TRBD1	TGTGCCAGCTCACCGGGACAGGGGGATATTCAGCCCCAGCATTTT	CASSPGQGDIQPQHF
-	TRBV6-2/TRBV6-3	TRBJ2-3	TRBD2	TGTGCCAGCAGTCTAAGCGGGGGCACAGATACGCAGTATTTT	CASSLSGGTDTQYF
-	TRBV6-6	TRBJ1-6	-	TGTGCCAGCAGACAGCAGGGGTCCTATAATTCACCCCTCCACTTT	CASRQQGSYNSPLHF
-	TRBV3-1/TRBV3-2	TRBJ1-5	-	TGTGCCAGCAGCCAAGAGGGGGCAAGTCAGCCCCAGCATTTT	CASSQEGASQPQHF
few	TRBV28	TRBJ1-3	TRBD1	TGTGCCAGCAAACCTAAAACTAGGGGGGACAGAAGAAACACCATATATTTT	CASKPKTRGDRRNTIYF
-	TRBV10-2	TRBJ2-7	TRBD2	TGCGCCAGCAGTGAGTCGGGAGGGCTGGGGTACTACGAGCAGTACTTC	CASSESGGLGYYEQYF